This T cell receptor beta chain was profiled in a study of blood T cell repertoires in COVID-19. This CDR3 region has 16 residues. Germline-derived CDR1 and CDR2 are SGHRS and YFSETQ. V gave up 4 bases and J gave up 5 bases; unmatched junction bases: 7. The repertoire was sequenced with immunoSEQ multiplex PCR; TCRdb's copy has only in-frame clones and lacks some. This table has about 73,000 clones, over 80% appearing once. The receptor was isolated from a man older than 75 with active or convalescent COVID-19. The sequencing sample was made of peripheral blood. The V gene is TRBV5-1, the J gene TRBJ1-6, with TRBD1 matching over 9 bases. DNA for the CDR3: TGCGCCAGCAGCCCCACAGGGGGCGGGAATAATTCACCCCTCCACTTT. Its translation is CASSPTGGGNNSPLHF.